The source of this T cell receptor beta chain is a study of OX40 agonist ivuxolimab in advanced cancers. Only in-frame clones appear in the TCRdb table, and some are missing; sequencing was by immunoSEQ multiplex PCR. The table lists 65,000 to 90,000 clones, 88% of them singletons, with about 0.76% in the top ten. This CDR3 is 15 amino acids long. Germline lookup yields CDR1 MDHEN and CDR2 SYDVKM. Trimming removed 1 base from V and 9 bases from J; junction bases left unmatched: 8. The source is an adult with an advanced solid tumor such as melanoma, head and neck, liver or kidney cancer. The material sequenced was CD4+ or CD8+ T cells sorted from blood, taken in a trial of the OX40 agonist ivuxolimab. The chain carries TRBV28 and TRBJ2-5; TRBD2 matches at 10 bases. The CDR3 DNA reads TGTGCCAGCAGTTTATTAAGCGGGAGGGCCAAGGCCCAGTACTTC. Protein product: CASSLLSGRAKAQYF.